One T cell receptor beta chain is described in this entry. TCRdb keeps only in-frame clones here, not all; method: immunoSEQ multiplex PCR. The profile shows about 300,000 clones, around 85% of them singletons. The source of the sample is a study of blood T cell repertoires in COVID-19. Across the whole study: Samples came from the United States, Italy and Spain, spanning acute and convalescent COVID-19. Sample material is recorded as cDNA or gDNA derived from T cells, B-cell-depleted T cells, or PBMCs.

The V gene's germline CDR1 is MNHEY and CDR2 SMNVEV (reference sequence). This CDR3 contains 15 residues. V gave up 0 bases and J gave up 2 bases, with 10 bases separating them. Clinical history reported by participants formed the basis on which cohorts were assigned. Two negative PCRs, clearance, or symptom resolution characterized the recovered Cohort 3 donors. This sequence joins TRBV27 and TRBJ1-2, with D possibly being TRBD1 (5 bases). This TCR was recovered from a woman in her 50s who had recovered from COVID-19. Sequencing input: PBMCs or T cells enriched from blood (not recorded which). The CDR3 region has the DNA TGTGCCAGCAGTTTATCTACAGGTCGGAACTATGGCTACACCTTC. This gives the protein CASSLSTGRNYGYTF.